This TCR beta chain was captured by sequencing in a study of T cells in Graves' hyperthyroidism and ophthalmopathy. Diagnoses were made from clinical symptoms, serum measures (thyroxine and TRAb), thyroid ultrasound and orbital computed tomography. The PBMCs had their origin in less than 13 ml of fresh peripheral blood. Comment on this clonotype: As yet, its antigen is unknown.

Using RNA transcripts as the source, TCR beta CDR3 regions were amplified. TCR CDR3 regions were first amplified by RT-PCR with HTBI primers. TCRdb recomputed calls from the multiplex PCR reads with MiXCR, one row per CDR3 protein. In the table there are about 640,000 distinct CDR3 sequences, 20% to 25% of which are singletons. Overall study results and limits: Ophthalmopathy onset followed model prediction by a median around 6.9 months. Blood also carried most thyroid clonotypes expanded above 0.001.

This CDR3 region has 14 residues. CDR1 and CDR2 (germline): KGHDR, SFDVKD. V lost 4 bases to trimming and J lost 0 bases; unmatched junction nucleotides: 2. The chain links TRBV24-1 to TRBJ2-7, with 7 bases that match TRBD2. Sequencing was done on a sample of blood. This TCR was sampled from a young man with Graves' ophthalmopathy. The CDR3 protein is CATSEGGSSYEQYF. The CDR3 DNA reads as TGTGCCACCAGTGAGGGGGGGTCCTCCTACGAGCAGTACTTC.